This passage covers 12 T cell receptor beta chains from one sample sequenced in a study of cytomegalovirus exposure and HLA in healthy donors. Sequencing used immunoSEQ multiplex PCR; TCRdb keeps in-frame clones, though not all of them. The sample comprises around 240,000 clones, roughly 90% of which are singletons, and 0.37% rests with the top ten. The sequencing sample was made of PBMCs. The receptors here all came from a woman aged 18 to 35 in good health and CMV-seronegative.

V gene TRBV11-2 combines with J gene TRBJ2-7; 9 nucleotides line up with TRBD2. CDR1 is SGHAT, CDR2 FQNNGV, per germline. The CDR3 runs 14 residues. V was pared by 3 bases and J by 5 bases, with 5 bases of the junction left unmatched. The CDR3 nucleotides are TGTGCCAGCAGCTTGGGACTAGCCGCTAACGAGCAGTACGTC. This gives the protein CASSLGLAANEQYV.

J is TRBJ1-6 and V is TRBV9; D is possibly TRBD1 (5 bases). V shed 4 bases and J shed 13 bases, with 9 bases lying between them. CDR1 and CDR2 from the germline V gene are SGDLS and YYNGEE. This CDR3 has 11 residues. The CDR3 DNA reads TGTGCCAGCAGCCCACCAGGGCCCCTCCACTTT. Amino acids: CASSPPGPLHF.

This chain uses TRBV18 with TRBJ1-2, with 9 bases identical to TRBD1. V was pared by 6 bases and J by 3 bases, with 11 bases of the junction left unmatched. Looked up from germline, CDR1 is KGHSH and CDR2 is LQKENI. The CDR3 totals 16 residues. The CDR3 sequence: CASSMGQGAADYGYTF. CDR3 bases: TGTGCCAGCTCCATGGGACAGGGTGCGGCGGACTATGGCTACACCTTC.

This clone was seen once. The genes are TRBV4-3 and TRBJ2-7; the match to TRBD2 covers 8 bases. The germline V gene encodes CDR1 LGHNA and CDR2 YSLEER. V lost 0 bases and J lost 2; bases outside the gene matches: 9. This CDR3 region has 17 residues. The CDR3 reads CASSQDAVAGSPYEQYF. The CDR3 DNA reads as TGCGCCAGCAGCCAAGATGCGGTAGCGGGGTCCCCCTACGAGCAGTACTTC.

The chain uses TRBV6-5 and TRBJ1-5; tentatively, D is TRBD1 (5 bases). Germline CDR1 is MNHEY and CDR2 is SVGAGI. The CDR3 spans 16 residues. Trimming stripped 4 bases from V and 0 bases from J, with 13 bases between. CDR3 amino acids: CASSSAGLTSNQPQHF. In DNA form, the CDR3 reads TGTGCCAGCAGTTCCGCGGGACTGACTAGCAATCAGCCCCAGCATTTT.

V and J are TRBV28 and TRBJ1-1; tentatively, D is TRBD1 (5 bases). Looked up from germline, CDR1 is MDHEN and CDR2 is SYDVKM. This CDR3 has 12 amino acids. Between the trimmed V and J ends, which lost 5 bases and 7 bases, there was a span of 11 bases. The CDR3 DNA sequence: TGTGCCAGCAGTCTGGGGGGGGGTGAAGCTTTCTTT. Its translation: CASSLGGGEAFF.

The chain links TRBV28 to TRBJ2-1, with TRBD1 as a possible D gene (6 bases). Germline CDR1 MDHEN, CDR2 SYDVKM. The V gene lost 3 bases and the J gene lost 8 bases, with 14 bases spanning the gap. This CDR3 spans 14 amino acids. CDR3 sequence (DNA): TGTGCCAGCAGTTTGCCGAATAGACAGGATGAGCAGTTCTTC. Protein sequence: CASSLPNRQDEQFF.

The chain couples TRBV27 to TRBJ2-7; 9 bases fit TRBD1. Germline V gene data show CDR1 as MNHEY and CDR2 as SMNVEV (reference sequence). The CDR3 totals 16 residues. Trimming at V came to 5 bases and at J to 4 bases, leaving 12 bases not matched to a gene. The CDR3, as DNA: TGTGCCAGCAGTGCCCGGGGGACAGGGTCATCTTACGAGCAGTACTTC. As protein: CASSARGTGSSYEQYF.

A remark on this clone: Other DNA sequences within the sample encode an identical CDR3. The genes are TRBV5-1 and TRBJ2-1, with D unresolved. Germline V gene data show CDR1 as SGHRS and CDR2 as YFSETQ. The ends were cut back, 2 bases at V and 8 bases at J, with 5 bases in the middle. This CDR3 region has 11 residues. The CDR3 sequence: CASSFEDEQFF. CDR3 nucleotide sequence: TGCGCCAGCAGCTTCGAGGATGAGCAGTTCTTC.

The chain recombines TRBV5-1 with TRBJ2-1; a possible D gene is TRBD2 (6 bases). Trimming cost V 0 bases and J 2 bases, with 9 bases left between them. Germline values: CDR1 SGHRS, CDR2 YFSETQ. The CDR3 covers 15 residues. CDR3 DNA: TGCGCCAGCAGCTTGGTGGGAGGTACCTACAATGAGCAGTTCTTC. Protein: CASSLVGGTYNEQFF.

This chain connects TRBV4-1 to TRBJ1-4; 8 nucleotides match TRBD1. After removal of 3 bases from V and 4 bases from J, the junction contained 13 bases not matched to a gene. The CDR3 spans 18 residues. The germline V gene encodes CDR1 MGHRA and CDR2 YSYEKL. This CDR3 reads CASSHTFERDRGNEKLFF. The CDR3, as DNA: TGCGCCAGCAGCCACACCTTCGAGCGAGACAGGGGTAATGAAAAACTGTTTTTT.

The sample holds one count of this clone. The CDR3 sequence is CASSLASGTRSGNTIYF. The CDR3 coding sequence is TGCGCCAGCAGCTTGGCATCTGGGACAAGGTCTGGAAACACCATATATTTT. The chain links TRBV5-1 to TRBJ1-3; maybe TRBD1 (6 bases). Germline CDR1 and CDR2: SGHRS and YFSETQ. The germline V and J ends were trimmed by 0 bases and 1 base, with 14 bases remaining between them. This CDR3 has 17 amino acids.